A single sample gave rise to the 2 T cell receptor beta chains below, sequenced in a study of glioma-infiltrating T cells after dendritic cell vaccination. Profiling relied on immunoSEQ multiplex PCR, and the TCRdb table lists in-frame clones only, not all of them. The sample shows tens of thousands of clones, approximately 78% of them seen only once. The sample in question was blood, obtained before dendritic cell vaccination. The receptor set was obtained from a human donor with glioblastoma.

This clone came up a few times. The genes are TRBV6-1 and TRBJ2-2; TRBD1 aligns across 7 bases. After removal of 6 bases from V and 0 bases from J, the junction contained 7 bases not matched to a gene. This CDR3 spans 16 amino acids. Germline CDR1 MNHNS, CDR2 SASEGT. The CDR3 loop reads CASRETTGPNTGELFF. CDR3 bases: TGTGCCAGCAGGGAAACGACAGGGCCGAACACCGGGGAGCTGTTTTTT.

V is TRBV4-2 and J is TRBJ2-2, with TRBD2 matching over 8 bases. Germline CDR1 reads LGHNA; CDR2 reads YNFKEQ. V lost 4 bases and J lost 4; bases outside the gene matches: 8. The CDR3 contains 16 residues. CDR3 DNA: TGTGCCAGCAGCCCGGGACTAGAGAGAGGCACCGGGGAGCTGTTTTTT. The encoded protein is CASSPGLERGTGELFF.